These 30 T cell receptor beta chains came from one sample sequenced in a study of T cells after yellow fever vaccination. TCRdb recomputed calls from the 5' RACE reads with MiXCR, one row per CDR3 protein. The sample yields some 250,000 distinct CDR3 sequences, about 3.9% seen once. The material sequenced was PBMCs, taken 15 days after the yellow fever booster vaccination. All receptors derive from a man younger than 35 who received the YFV17D yellow fever vaccine.

This clonotype was detected only a few times. V usage is TRBV29-1 and J usage is TRBJ1-2; a weak D match, TRBD1 (5 bases). This CDR3 is built from 12 residues. V shed 6 bases and J shed 4 bases, with 12 bases lying between them. CDR1 is SQVTM, CDR2 ANQGSEA, per germline. The DNA of the CDR3 is TGCAGCGTCCGTGGAGACAGCTATGGCTACACCTTC. It codes for CSVRGDSYGYTF.

Ten or more counts support this clonotype. The chain links TRBV5-5 to TRBJ2-5; no clear D gene. The CDR3 has 13 amino acids. Germline V gene lookup returns CDR1 SGHKS and CDR2 YYEKEE (reference sequence). The V end lost 0 bases, the J end lost 3 bases, and 6 bases lay between the germline ends. Written as DNA, the CDR3 is TGTGCCAGCAGCTTGGGTGGGAAAGAGACCCAGTACTTC. It encodes CASSLGGKETQYF.

This clonotype showed up many times. The genes are TRBV4-3 and TRBJ2-2, with TRBD1 identical over 7 bases. Trimming removed 6 bases from V and 6 bases from J; junction bases left unmatched: 4. The CDR3 length is 13 residues. Germline CDR1 and CDR2: LGHNA and YSLEER. The CDR3: CASSQTGSGELFF. Here the CDR3 DNA reads TGCGCCAGCAGTCAGACAGGGTCCGGGGAGCTGTTTTTT.

This clonotype was detected many times. The J gene is TRBJ2-1, the V gene TRBV20-1; possibly TRBD2 for D (6 bases). V was clipped by 5 bases and J by 0 bases, with 11 bases between them. The CDR3 is made up of 14 amino acids. Germline lookup yields CDR1 DFQATT and CDR2 SNEGSKA (reference sequence). CDR3 residues: CSAPTGDSYNEQFF. The CDR3 coding sequence is TGCAGTGCTCCTACGGGGGACTCCTACAATGAGCAGTTCTTC.

This clonotype appeared many times. The V call is TRBV7-8, the J call TRBJ2-1; possibly TRBD1 for D (6 bases). V was cut by 5 bases and J by 8 bases, with 16 bases left in between. Germline V gives CDR1 SGHVS, CDR2 FQNEAQ. CDR3 length: 14 amino acids. CDR3 sequence (DNA): TGTGCCAGCAGCCGGGACACCCTAATGCATGAGCAGTTCTTC. Amino acids: CASSRDTLMHEQFF.

This clonotype was detected ten times or more. The rearrangement links TRBV5-1 to TRBJ1-3; D may be TRBD1 (5 bases). Germline assignment: CDR1 SGHRS and CDR2 YFSETQ. Trimming took off 0 bases at V and 2 bases at J, with 6 bases between the two ends. The CDR3 runs to 14 residues. CDR3 residues: CASSLAGTGNTIYF. The CDR3 DNA sequence: TGCGCCAGCAGCTTGGCAGGGACTGGAAACACCATATATTTT.

The table lists this clonotype with many counts. The chain carries TRBV20-1 and TRBJ1-5; 7 bases fit TRBD1. V lost 6 bases to trimming and J lost 5 bases; unmatched junction nucleotides: 16. The CDR3 is made up of 16 amino acids. Germline V gene data show CDR1 as DFQATT and CDR2 as SNEGSKA (reference sequence). The CDR3 DNA reads TGCAGTGCGATGAAAAGATGGAGGGGGCCGTATCAGCCCCAGCATTTT. Residues: CSAMKRWRGPYQPQHF.

This clonotype has a count of ten or more. J is TRBJ2-3 and V is TRBV5-1; tentatively, D is TRBD1 or TRBD2 (6 bases each). The germline gives CDR1 SGHRS, CDR2 YFSETQ. Trimming cost V 3 bases and J 5 bases, with 13 bases left between them. The CDR3 has 14 residues. In DNA, the CDR3 is TGCGCCAGCAGCTCAGAACAGGGAGGAGATACGCAGTATTTT. Its protein is CASSSEQGGDTQYF. The full variable domain, completed using reference TRBV5-1 and TRBJ2-3, is KAGVTQTPRYLIKTRGQQVTLSCSPISGHRSVSWYQQTPGQGLQFLFEYFSETQRNKGNFPGRFSGRQFSNSRSEMNVSTLELGDSALYLCASSSEQGGDTQYFGPGTRLTVL.

This clonotype has more than one count but fewer than ten. The rearrangement uses TRBV9 and TRBJ2-7, with D possibly TRBD1 on 7 matching bases. Per germline, CDR1 SGDLS and CDR2 YYNGEE. V was shortened by 3 bases and J by 6 bases, with 16 bases between the two germline ends. The CDR3 totals 14 residues. CDR3 loop: CASSAGRQGGEQYF. As DNA, the CDR3 is TGTGCCAGCAGCGCCGGAAGACAGGGAGGCGAGCAGTACTTC.

This clonotype appeared many times. V gene TRBV5-1 combines with J gene TRBJ2-1; 9 bases match TRBD2. With V trimmed by 5 bases and J by 7 bases, 13 bases remained unmatched. The CDR3 loop spans 16 amino acids. Per germline, CDR1 SGHRS and CDR2 YFSETQ. The CDR3: CASRNEGVLAGNEQFF. Written as DNA, the CDR3 is TGCGCCAGCAGGAATGAGGGGGTGCTAGCGGGGAATGAGCAGTTCTTC.

This clonotype was seen at least ten times. This chain connects TRBV12-3 or TRBV12-4 to TRBJ2-3, with D possibly matching TRBD1 (6 bases). V shed 8 bases and J shed 1 base, with 13 bases lying between them. The CDR3 has 14 residues. In nucleotides, the CDR3 is TGTGCCAGCGTGTGGGGGCCTGGCACAGATACGCAGTATTTT. Encoded protein: CASVWGPGTDTQYF.

This clonotype has a count of ten or more. The rearrangement joins TRBV24-1 to TRBJ2-5, with no clear D. This CDR3 is 13 amino acids long. CDR1 KGHDR and CDR2 SFDVKD come from the germline V gene. V was pared by 8 bases and J by 3 bases, with 12 bases between. CDR3 in DNA: TGTGCCACCATGGACCCCTCCAAAGAGACCCAGTACTTC. Its protein product is CATMDPSKETQYF.

This clonotype appeared many times. The chain employs TRBV9 and TRBJ1-1; possible D gene TRBD1, 5 bases. The CDR3 consists of 14 residues. Germline V gives CDR1 SGDLS, CDR2 YYNGEE. The ends were cut back, 4 bases at V and 4 bases at J, with 14 bases in the middle. CDR3 sequence reads: CASSTSDSFTEAFF. The DNA for the CDR3 is TGTGCCAGCAGCACCAGCGACAGTTTCACTGAAGCTTTCTTT.

The table lists this clonotype with a few counts. The rearrangement joins TRBV19 to TRBJ1-5; TRBD1 is a possible D gene (6 bases). Germline CDR1 LNHDA, CDR2 SQIVND (reference sequence). This CDR3 is 16 amino acids long. V lost 5 bases, J lost 3 bases, and 17 bases lay in between. The CDR3 nucleotides read TGTGCCAGTAGTTTTCAGGGGAGGGGTTCCAATCAGCCCCAGCATTTT. This gives the protein CASSFQGRGSNQPQHF.

This clonotype showed up many times. The V gene is TRBV29-1, the J gene TRBJ2-7, with D maybe TRBD2 (6 bases). Trimming removed 4 bases from V and 2 bases from J, with 12 bases in between. Germline V CDR1 and CDR2: SQVTM, ANQGSEA. This CDR3 is built from 13 residues. The CDR3 reads CSVGAGRAYEQYF. The CDR3 nucleotides are TGCAGCGTTGGAGCGGGCAGGGCCTACGAGCAGTACTTC.

This clonotype was counted ten times or more. The CDR3 loop is CASSWDVETQYF. DNA of the CDR3: TGTGCCAGCAGTTGGGACGTAGAGACCCAGTACTTC. This chain uses TRBV2 with TRBJ2-5; D is perhaps TRBD1 or TRBD2 (5 bases each). V lost 5 bases and J lost 4, with 8 bases in between. In germline, CDR1 is SNHLY, CDR2 FYNNEI. The CDR3 totals 12 residues.

This clonotype was found many times. The CDR3 sequence is CASSRSRGASLAEAFF. In DNA, the CDR3 is TGTGCCAGCAGCCGCTCCCGGGGGGCTTCTTTGGCTGAAGCTTTCTTT. This sequence joins TRBV7-2 and TRBJ1-1, with a tentative D call TRBD1 (6 bases). The germline V and J ends were trimmed by 5 bases and 6 bases, with 22 bases remaining between them. CDR1 SGHTA and CDR2 FQGNSA come from the germline V gene. The CDR3 sequence is 16 residues long.

The sample holds many counts of this clonotype. The V call is TRBV7-2, the J call TRBJ1-5, with D hard to call. Looked up from germline, CDR1 is SGHTA and CDR2 is FQGNSA. This CDR3 is 13 amino acids long. Trimming removed 2 bases at V and 12 bases at J, with 14 bases between. The DNA of the CDR3 is TGTGCCAGCAGCTTACGGAGGCAGATGAACCAGCATTTT. Its protein product is CASSLRRQMNQHF.

This clonotype occurred many times. The J gene is TRBJ1-1, the V gene TRBV12-3 or TRBV12-4; possible D gene TRBD1, 5 bases. The length of the CDR3 is 14 residues. Trimming removed 6 bases from V and 5 bases from J, with 16 bases in between. CDR3 protein: CASRMPRVLTEAFF. The DNA for the CDR3 is TGTGCCAGCAGGATGCCCAGGGTTTTGACTGAAGCTTTCTTT.

Ten or more counts support this clonotype. The J gene is TRBJ1-5, the V gene TRBV28; D may be TRBD1 (5 bases). Germline V gene sequence: CDR1 MDHEN, CDR2 SYDVKM. This CDR3 has 12 amino acids. The V end was cut by 7 bases, the J end by 4 bases, with 8 bases between. The CDR3 is CASTRQNQPQHF. CDR3 DNA: TGTGCCAGCACCAGACAGAATCAGCCCCAGCATTTT.

This clonotype was counted ten times or more. This chain connects TRBV2 to TRBJ2-5, with D possibly matching TRBD1 (6 bases). V was cut by 4 bases and J by 7 bases, with 13 bases left in between. The CDR3 totals 13 residues. Germline V gene data show CDR1 as SNHLY and CDR2 as FYNNEI. The CDR3 loop is CASSVQGHGTQYF. CDR3 DNA: TGTGCCAGCAGTGTGCAGGGGCACGGGACCCAGTACTTC.

In this sample, this clonotype turned up many times. The genes are TRBV10-3 and TRBJ1-4; D gene uncertain. The germline CDR1 and CDR2 sequences are ENHRY and SYGVKD. The CDR3 contains 15 residues. V was trimmed by 1 base and J by 4 bases, leaving 10 bases between them. This chain's CDR3 is CAISEYPEINEKLFF. For the CDR3, the DNA is TGTGCCATCAGTGAGTACCCGGAGATTAATGAAAAACTGTTTTTT.

This clonotype was counted at least ten times. This chain joins TRBV6-5 and TRBJ2-1, with D possibly being TRBD1 or TRBD2 (5 bases each). Per germline, CDR1 MNHEY and CDR2 SVGAGI. Deletions cut 0 bases from V and 8 bases from J, with 14 bases between. The CDR3 consists of 15 residues. The CDR3: CASSYSRAGTDEQFF. In DNA, the CDR3 is TGTGCCAGCAGTTACTCGAGGGCAGGGACGGATGAGCAGTTCTTC.

This clonotype was detected many times. The J gene is TRBJ1-4, the V gene TRBV5-4; the match to TRBD1 covers 8 bases. Unmatched junction bases numbered 10, after V lost 4 bases and J lost 2 bases. From germline, CDR1 is SGHNT and CDR2 YYREEE (reference sequence). The CDR3 extends over 17 amino acids. The CDR3 spells CASSGMTGEGTNEKLFF. CDR3 nucleotides: TGTGCCAGCAGCGGGATGACAGGGGAGGGGACTAATGAAAAACTGTTTTTT.

This clonotype was observed a handful of times. The rearrangement links TRBV6-5 to TRBJ2-7, with D possibly matching TRBD1 (5 bases). Germline V gene data show CDR1 as MNHEY and CDR2 as SVGAGI. With 6 bases removed from V and 1 base from J, the gap between germline ends came to 16 bases. This CDR3 spans 15 amino acids. The CDR3 bases are TGTGCCAGCAGGGCCGATTGGTCAGGGTCCTACGAGCAGTACTTC. This sequence encodes CASRADWSGSYEQYF.

Ten or more counts support this clonotype. This chain joins TRBV7-6 and TRBJ2-3, with D tentatively TRBD2 (5 bases). Trimming cost V 6 bases and J 5 bases, with 18 bases left between them. CDR1 SGHVS and CDR2 FNYEAQ come from the germline V gene. The CDR3 spans 15 residues. The CDR3 region is CASSPTRASGDTQYF. The CDR3 bases are TGTGCCAGCAGTCCCACTAGGGCCTCAGGAGATACGCAGTATTTT.

This clonotype was seen a handful of times. This chain links TRBV5-4 with TRBJ2-3; 11 positions match TRBD2. This CDR3 has 17 residues. Germline V lookup: CDR1 SGHNT, CDR2 YYREEE (reference sequence). Losses at the gene ends were 1 base for V and 6 bases for J; bases not matched to a gene: 10. CDR3: CASSLLSGGAIGDTQYF. The CDR3 DNA is TGTGCCAGCAGCTTGCTTAGCGGGGGGGCCATCGGGGATACGCAGTATTTT.

This clonotype was detected many times. CDR3 sequence: CASLRERGQPQHF. CDR3 DNA sequence: TGTGCCAGCCTAAGAGAGAGGGGACAGCCCCAGCATTTT. This chain uses TRBV12-3 or TRBV12-4 with TRBJ1-5, with D possibly being TRBD1 (5 bases). Between the trimmed V and J ends, which lost 8 bases and 7 bases, there was a span of 15 bases. The CDR3 runs 13 residues.

This clonotype was counted at least ten times. The J gene is TRBJ2-5, the V gene TRBV6-6; 13 bases match TRBD2. The CDR3 has 17 amino acids. Germline CDR1 MNHNY, CDR2 SVGAGI (reference sequence). Trimming at V came to 4 bases and at J to 5 bases, leaving 10 bases not matched to a gene. CDR3 DNA sequence: TGTGCCAGCAGTTTCCAAGAACTAGCGGGGGGGAGGGAGACCCAGTACTTC. Translation gives CASSFQELAGGRETQYF.

There are many counts of this clonotype. The chain is built from TRBV10-3 and TRBJ2-2; no clear D. V was clipped by 6 bases and J by 7 bases, with 15 bases between them. Germline V gene sequence: CDR1 ENHRY, CDR2 SYGVKD. The CDR3 consists of 14 residues. The CDR3 loop is CAIRSVSSHGELFF. The CDR3 region has the DNA TGTGCCATCAGATCGGTCTCCAGTCACGGGGAGCTGTTTTTT.